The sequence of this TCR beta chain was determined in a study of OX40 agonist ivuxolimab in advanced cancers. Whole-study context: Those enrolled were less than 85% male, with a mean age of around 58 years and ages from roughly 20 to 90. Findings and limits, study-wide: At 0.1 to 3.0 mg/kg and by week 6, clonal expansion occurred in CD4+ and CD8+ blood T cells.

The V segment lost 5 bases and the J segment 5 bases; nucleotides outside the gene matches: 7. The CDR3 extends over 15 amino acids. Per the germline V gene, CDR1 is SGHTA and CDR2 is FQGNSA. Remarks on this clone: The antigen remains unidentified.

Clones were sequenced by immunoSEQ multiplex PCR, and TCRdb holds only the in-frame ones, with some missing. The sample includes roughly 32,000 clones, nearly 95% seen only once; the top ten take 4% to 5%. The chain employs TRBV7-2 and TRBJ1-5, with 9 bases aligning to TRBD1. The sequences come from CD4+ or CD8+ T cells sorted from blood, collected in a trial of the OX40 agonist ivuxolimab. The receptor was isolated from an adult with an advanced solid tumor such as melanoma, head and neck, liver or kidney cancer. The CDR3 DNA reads TGTGCCAGCAGCCCCCCGGGACAGGGATATCAGCCCCAGCATTTT. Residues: CASSPPGQGYQPQHF.